What follows is one T cell receptor (beta chain) and its context. As yet, its antigen is unknown. Trimming left V 4 bases short and J 4 bases short, with 28 bases between. Germline V gene sequence: CDR1 GTSNPN, CDR2 SVGIG (reference sequence). The length of the CDR3 is 18 residues. These data belong to a study of T cell responses to AZD1222 COVID-19 vaccine. Points from the study as a whole: Breadth and depth of Spike-specific TCRs rose after two AZD1222 doses. At baseline, seropositivity was found in only a handful of AZD1222 recipients. Females made up more of the donors, who were largely white British, and clonal diversity may have come out too low.

Assay: immunoSEQ multiplex PCR; the TCRdb copy retains only in-frame clones and omits some. The table shows 110,000 to 150,000 clones, with approximately 90% occurring only once. The TCR sequence derives from an adult in good health. The source material was peripheral blood, sampled on day 0 of AZD1222 vaccination. V gene TRBV30 combines with J gene TRBJ1-1, with D unresolved. The CDR3 protein is CAWIRLIPNPKKATEAFF. In DNA, the CDR3 is TGTGCCTGGATCCGACTCATCCCAAATCCGAAAAAGGCCACTGAAGCTTTCTTT.